The 28 T cell receptor beta chains below all came from one sample that was sequenced in a study of blood T cell repertoires in COVID-19 (dated by TCRdb to about 2020). The library was made by the immunoSEQ multiplex PCR assay. Here the immuneACCESS table is served through TCRdb, limited to in-frame sequences with V and J called. Missing clones are a known gap in these copies; in checked studies unresolved V genes cover under half, and the rest lacks a known reason. Here the sample has some 250,000 clones; around 84% occur a single time. 3.4% of the sample is in the top ten clones. The sample was peripheral blood. The source is a woman younger than 35 with acute or convalescent COVID-19.

This chain connects TRBV5-1 to TRBJ1-1, with 7 bases identical to TRBD1. Losses at the gene ends were 4 bases for V and 4 bases for J; bases not matched to a gene: 10. The CDR3 runs to 15 residues. Germline CDR1 SGHRS, CDR2 YFSETQ. The CDR3 nucleotides read TGCGCCAGCAGCAAGCAGGGGGTAGAGGCCACTGAAGCTTTCTTT. Residues: CASSKQGVEATEAFF.

The J gene is TRBJ2-1, the V gene TRBV30; possibly TRBD1 for D (5 bases). The V and J ends lost 1 base and 3 bases respectively, with 7 bases between them. The CDR3 has 13 residues. The germline V gene has CDR1 GTSNPN and CDR2 SVGIG (reference sequence). DNA for the CDR3: TGTGCCTGGAGTGGAGACAGCTACAATGAGCAGTTCTTC. The encoded protein is CAWSGDSYNEQFF.

Only a few counts were recorded for this clone. This chain links TRBV6-2 or TRBV6-3 with TRBJ1-1, with D maybe TRBD1 (6 bases). This CDR3 spans 15 amino acids. From germline, CDR1 is MNHEY and CDR2 SVGEGT. V lost 3 bases, J lost 10 bases, and 21 bases lay in between. Here the CDR3 DNA reads TGTGCCAGCAGTTATTCGGTGAGGACAGTATATCGAGCTTTCTTT. Protein: CASSYSVRTVYRAFF.

Of note for this clone: Distinct nucleotide sequences in the sample also encode this CDR3. This chain connects TRBV18 to TRBJ1-2; TRBD1 matches at 7 bases. J lost 5 bases, V lost 6 bases, and 9 bases had no gene match. CDR3 length equals 14 residues. Germline V lookup: CDR1 KGHSH, CDR2 LQKENI. The CDR3 nucleotides read TGTGCCAGCTCGGTAGGACAGGAATCTTATGGCTACACCTTC. Translating it yields CASSVGQESYGYTF. Variable domain in full (rest from reference TRBV18 and TRBJ1-2): NAGVMQNPRHLVRRRGQEARLRCSPMKGHSHVYWYRQLPEEGLKFMVYLQKENIIDESGMPKERFSAEFPKEGPSILRIQQVVRGDSAAYFCASSVGQESYGYTFGSGTRLTVV.

A few counts support this clone. The chain combines TRBV28 with TRBJ1-6, with D perhaps matching TRBD1 (5 bases). Trimming cost V 6 bases and J 14 bases, with 14 bases left between them. This CDR3 has 12 residues. Germline-derived CDR1 and CDR2 are MDHEN and SYDVKM. The CDR3 DNA follows: TGTGCCAGCAGCCTGGGGCAAGGCACCCTCCACTTT. Residues: CASSLGQGTLHF.

The chain couples TRBV3-1 (or the pseudogene TRBV3-2) to TRBJ2-2; D gene uncertain. The CDR3 contains 14 residues. V was cut by 1 base and J by 2 bases, with 5 bases left in between. In germline, CDR1 is LGHDT, CDR2 YNNKEL (reference sequence). CDR3: CASSQGGNTGELFF. The CDR3 DNA reads TGTGCCAGCAGCCAAGGCGGCAACACCGGGGAGCTGTTTTTT.

The chain joins TRBV28 to TRBJ1-1; 8 nucleotides line up with TRBD1. The germline CDR1 and CDR2 sequences are MDHEN and SYDVKM. The CDR3 is 20 amino acids. The J segment lost 4 bases and the V segment lost 2 bases, leaving 21 bases of the junction unmatched. The CDR3 is CASSLVVIGDLTGASTEAFF. The CDR3 DNA sequence: TGTGCCAGCAGTTTAGTCGTGATTGGGGATCTGACAGGGGCGAGCACTGAAGCTTTCTTT. Full variable domain (remainder filled in from reference TRBV28 and TRBJ1-1): DVKVTQSSRYLVKRTGEKVFLECVQDMDHENMFWYRQDPGLGLRLIYFSYDVKMKEKGDIPEGYSVSREKKERFSLILESASTNQTSMYLCASSLVVIGDLTGASTEAFFGQGTRLTVV.

This clone was recorded a few times. The CDR3 loop reads CASSLFRTDNQPQHF. The CDR3 DNA sequence: TGTGCCAGCAGCTTATTTAGGACAGACAATCAGCCCCAGCATTTT. J is TRBJ1-5 and V is TRBV7-8, with a weak D call TRBD1 (6 bases). CDR3 length equals 15 residues. With 2 bases removed from V and 3 bases from J, the gap between germline ends came to 11 bases. Germline values: CDR1 SGHVS, CDR2 FQNEAQ.

The chain is built from TRBV30 and TRBJ2-1; a possible D gene is TRBD1 (5 bases). The CDR3 covers 13 residues. V was pared by 5 bases and J by 2 bases, with 10 bases between. The germline CDR1 and CDR2 sequences are GTSNPN and SVGIG (reference sequence). The CDR3 DNA is TGTGCCTGGGCAGGACAACCCTACAATGAGCAGTTCTTC. Amino acid sequence: CAWAGQPYNEQFF.

This clone was seen a few times. V and J are TRBV10-3 and TRBJ1-3; unclear D gene. The CDR3 runs 15 residues. Germline V gives CDR1 ENHRY, CDR2 SYGVKD. The V gene lost 5 bases and the J gene lost 1 base, with 12 bases spanning the gap. The CDR3 DNA reads TGTGCCATCAGTTCAGGAGGGTTATCTGGAAACACCATATATTTT. As protein: CAISSGGLSGNTIYF.

The gene calls are TRBV27 and TRBJ2-1, with 9 bases fitting TRBD1. V was clipped by 5 bases and J by 7 bases; unmatched bases: 9. The germline gives CDR1 MNHEY, CDR2 SMNVEV (reference sequence). The CDR3 covers 15 residues. In DNA form, the CDR3 reads TGTGCCAGCAGTCGTGGCGACAGGGGGAAGAATGAGCAGTTCTTC. Translating it yields CASSRGDRGKNEQFF.

CDR3 protein: CASSKNAPGDRELYSNQPQHF. CDR3 coding DNA: TGTGCCAGCAGCAAAAACGCTCCCGGGGACAGAGAATTATATAGCAATCAGCCCCAGCATTTT. J is TRBJ1-5 and V is TRBV21-1; the D segment call TRBD1 is taken from the table without a DNA check. TRBV21-1 has pseudogene status. The CDR3 totals 21 residues.

This chain links TRBV29-1 with TRBJ2-5; possibly TRBD1 for D (5 bases). The CDR3 runs to 15 residues. V lost 5 bases, J lost 2 bases, and 18 bases lay in between. Germline loops: CDR1 SQVTM, CDR2 ANQGSEA. CDR3 sequence reads: CSVTFHGQGQETQYF. Written as DNA, the CDR3 is TGCAGCGTTACTTTTCACGGCCAGGGTCAAGAGACCCAGTACTTC.

V and J are TRBV19 and TRBJ2-7; possibly TRBD1 for D (7 bases). Germline V CDR1 and CDR2: LNHDA, SQIVND (reference sequence). V lost 6 bases, J lost 5 bases, and 20 bases lay in between. The CDR3 length is 15 residues. The CDR3 region is CASSYKGGTVHEQYF. Written as DNA, the CDR3 is TGTGCCAGTAGCTATAAAGGGGGGACAGTCCACGAGCAGTACTTC.

This chain joins TRBV30 and TRBJ2-7, with a weak D call TRBD1 (6 bases). The CDR3 is 17 residues long. V dropped 2 bases and J dropped 3 bases, with 23 bases sitting between them. The germline gives CDR1 GTSNPN, CDR2 SVGIG (reference sequence). The CDR3, as DNA: TGTGCCTGGAGTTTTGGGGTTTTCGGCAGGGGCGTCTACGAGCAGTACTTC. This codes for CAWSFGVFGRGVYEQYF. Full variable domain (outside the CDR3, taken from reference TRBV30 and TRBJ2-7): SQTIHQWPATLVQPVGSPLSLECTVEGTSNPNLYWYRQAAGRGLQLLFYSVGIGQISSEVPQNLSASRPQDRQFILSSKKLLLSDSGFYLCAWSFGVFGRGVYEQYFGPGTRLTVT.

This clone occurred once. The genes are TRBV30 and TRBJ1-1, with a tentative D call TRBD1 (6 bases). From germline, CDR1 is GTSNPN and CDR2 SVGIG (reference sequence). There are 13 residues in the CDR3. Trimming stripped 0 bases from V and 4 bases from J, with 9 bases between. The DNA of the CDR3 is TGTGCCTGGAGTGTCTGGGGGCCCACTGAAGCTTTCTTT. Its protein is CAWSVWGPTEAFF.

This clone was found once. The chain joins TRBV7-9 to TRBJ2-2; TRBD2 matches at 8 bases. Germline V gene lookup returns CDR1 SEHNR and CDR2 FQNEAQ (reference sequence). Trimming took 5 bases from V and 4 from J; bases not matched to a gene: 3. There are 14 residues in the CDR3. CDR3: CASSVLAGTGELFF. The CDR3 DNA is TGTGCCAGCAGCGTCCTAGCGGGCACCGGGGAGCTGTTTTTT.

The chain has TRBV15 and TRBJ2-7; D call uncertain. V lost 0 bases and J lost 2, with 11 bases in between. Germline loops: CDR1 LNHNV, CDR2 YYDKDF (reference sequence). The CDR3 spans 15 residues. The CDR3 DNA reads as TGTGCCACCAGCAGAGACAGTGGTACGACCTACGAGCAGTACTTC. Amino acids: CATSRDSGTTYEQYF.

This chain uses TRBV6-5 with TRBJ2-7; TRBD1 matches at 10 bases. V gave up 6 bases and J gave up 5 bases; unmatched junction bases: 1. Germline V lookup: CDR1 MNHEY, CDR2 SVGAGI. The CDR3 is made up of 12 amino acids. In DNA form, the CDR3 reads TGTGCCAGCAGGGACAGGGGGGACGAGCAGTACTTC. It translates to CASRDRGDEQYF.

The CDR3 nucleotides read TGTGCCAGCAGGAGGGGACAGCAAGAGACCCAGTACTTC. This translates into CASRRGQQETQYF. The gene calls are TRBV27 and TRBJ2-5; TRBD1 matches 7 bases. The CDR3 is 13 amino acids. Looked up from germline, CDR1 is MNHEY and CDR2 is SMNVEV (reference sequence). After removal of 6 bases from V and 2 bases from J, the junction contained 3 bases not matched to a gene.

The chain recombines TRBV10-3 with TRBJ2-3, with 7 bases that match TRBD2. This CDR3 has 11 amino acids. Germline CDR1 reads ENHRY; CDR2 reads SYGVKD. J lost 8 bases, V lost 4 bases, and 0 bases had no gene match. CDR3 amino acids: CAISGGGTQYF. CDR3 in DNA: TGTGCCATCAGTGGCGGGGGTACGCAGTATTTT.

The chain links TRBV7-3 to TRBJ1-2; no definite D call. The CDR3 runs 14 residues. V lost 0 bases and J lost 8, with 13 bases in between. CDR1 is SGHTA and CDR2 is FQGTGA in the germline V gene. CDR3 sequence reads: CASSLTTWGDGYTF. In nucleotides, the CDR3 is TGTGCCAGCAGCTTAACGACCTGGGGAGACGGCTACACCTTC. Using reference TRBV7-3 and TRBJ1-2 for the parts outside the CDR3, the full variable domain is GAGVSQTPSNKVTEKGKYVELRCDPISGHTALYWYRQSLGQGPEFLIYFQGTGAADDSGLPNDRFFAVRPEGSVSTLKIQRTERGDSAVYLCASSLTTWGDGYTFGSGTRLTVV.

This clone was seen only a few times. The gene calls are TRBV2 and TRBJ2-2; D not resolved. The CDR3 extends over 15 amino acids. Germline CDR1 SNHLY, CDR2 FYNNEI. V dropped 8 bases and J dropped 2 bases, with 15 bases sitting between them. CDR3 bases: TGTGCCAGCCGGTTTGAACCATTAAACACCGGGGAGCTGTTTTTT. Its protein is CASRFEPLNTGELFF.

The chain has TRBV10-2 and TRBJ1-1; D not resolved. The V gene lost 4 bases and the J gene lost 1 base, with 13 bases spanning the gap. CDR1 is WSHSY, CDR2 SAAADI, per germline. CDR3 length: 15 residues. Here the CDR3 reads CASSVGMGGNTEAFF. The CDR3 DNA follows: TGCGCCAGCAGTGTTGGAATGGGAGGGAACACTGAAGCTTTCTTT.

V gene TRBV5-6 combines with J gene TRBJ2-7; D perhaps matches TRBD2 (5 bases). Germline assignment: CDR1 SGHDT and CDR2 YYEEEE. The V end lost 3 bases, the J end lost 3 bases, and 16 bases lay between the germline ends. CDR3 length: 15 residues. The CDR3 here is CASSSTSGSGYEQYF. CDR3 sequence (DNA): TGTGCCAGCAGCTCTACAAGCGGATCAGGCTACGAGCAGTACTTC.

J is TRBJ1-1 and V is TRBV7-2; TRBD1 matches 11 bases. Losses at the gene ends were 6 bases for V and 8 bases for J; bases not matched to a gene: 2. The CDR3 has 12 residues. Per germline, CDR1 SGHTA and CDR2 FQGNSA. The CDR3 region has the DNA TGTGCCAGCAGGGGACAGGGGGGAGAAGCTTTCTTT. Translated, it gives CASRGQGGEAFF.

This clone has more than one count but fewer than ten. The chain joins TRBV3-1 (or the pseudogene TRBV3-2) to TRBJ1-1; maybe TRBD1 (5 bases). In germline, CDR1 is LGHDT, CDR2 YNNKEL (reference sequence). V shed 6 bases and J shed 3 bases, with 14 bases lying between them. This CDR3 is built from 14 residues. The CDR3 spells CASSARVFDTEAFF. CDR3 sequence (DNA): TGTGCCAGCAGTGCCAGGGTTTTTGACACTGAAGCTTTCTTT.

Here the CDR3 DNA reads TGTGCCAGCAGCTTAGTATTGGGACTAGATTCCGCGGAGACCCAGTACTTC. This codes for CASSLVLGLDSAETQYF. The V call is TRBV11-3, the J call TRBJ2-5, with TRBD2 matching 8 bases. The CDR3 covers 17 residues. V lost 1 base to trimming and J lost 5 bases; unmatched junction nucleotides: 12. The germline CDR1 and CDR2 sequences are SGHNT and YENEEA.